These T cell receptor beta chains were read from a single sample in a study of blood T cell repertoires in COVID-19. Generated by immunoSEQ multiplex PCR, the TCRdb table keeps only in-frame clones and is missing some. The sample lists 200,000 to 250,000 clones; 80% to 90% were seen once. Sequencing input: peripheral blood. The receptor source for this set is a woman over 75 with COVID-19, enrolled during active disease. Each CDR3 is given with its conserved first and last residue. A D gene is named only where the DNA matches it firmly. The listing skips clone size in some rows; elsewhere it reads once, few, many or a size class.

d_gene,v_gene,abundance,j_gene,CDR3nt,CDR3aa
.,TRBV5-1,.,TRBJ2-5,TGCGCCAGCAGCTTGAATGGAGGGAAGGAGACCCAGTACTTC,CASSLNGGKETQYF
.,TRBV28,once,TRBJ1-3,TGTGCCAGCAGGCCTCAGGGCATGTCTGGAAACACCATATATTTT,CASRPQGMSGNTIYF
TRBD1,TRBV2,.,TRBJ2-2,TGTGCCAGCAAACCTCAGGGGGCCGGGGAGCTGTTTTTT,CASKPQGAGELFF
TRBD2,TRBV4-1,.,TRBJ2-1,TGCGCCAGCAGCCAAGCACTCCGGGGGGATGAGCAGTTCTTC,CASSQALRGDEQFF
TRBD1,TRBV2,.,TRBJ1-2,TGTGCCAGCACCCCGGGACAGGGGTATGGCTACACCTTC,CASTPGQGYGYTF
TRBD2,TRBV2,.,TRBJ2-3,TGTGCCAGCAGTGAGTCGGTAGCGGGGGGTCCCACAGATACGCAGTATTTT,CASSESVAGGPTDTQYF
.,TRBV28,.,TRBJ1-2,TGTGCCAGCAGTTCACTGAGGCTCTATGGCTACACCTTC,CASSSLRLYGYTF
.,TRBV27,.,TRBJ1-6,TGTGCCAGCAGTAACGGGATAACTTATTCACCCCTCCACTTT,CASSNGITYSPLHF
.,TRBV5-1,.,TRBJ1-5,TGCGCCAGCAGCTTAGAGGGAACACCCAATCAGCCCCAGCATTTT,CASSLEGTPNQPQHF
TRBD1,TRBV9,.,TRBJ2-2,TGTGCCAGCAGCCTCCGACAGGGGACGTCTACCGGGGAGCTGTTTTTT,CASSLRQGTSTGELFF
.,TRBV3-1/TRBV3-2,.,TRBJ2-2,TGTGCCAGCAGCCCACTCCGCAGACTGACAGGCATGTTTTTT,CASSPLRRLTGMFF
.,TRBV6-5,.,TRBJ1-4,TGTGCCAGCAGATCCGGAGCAGAAAAACTGTTTTTT,CASRSGAEKLFF
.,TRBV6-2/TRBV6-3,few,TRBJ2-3,TGTGCCAGCAGTTTTGAGAGGGCAGATACGCAGTATTTT,CASSFERADTQYF
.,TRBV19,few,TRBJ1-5,TGTGCCAGTGGGGGAGGTCAGGGTAGGGGCAATCAGCCCCAGCATTTT,CASGGGQGRGNQPQHF
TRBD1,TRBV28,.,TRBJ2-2,TGTGCCAGCAGTCCGTGGACAGGGACAAACACCGGGGAGCTGTTTTTT,CASSPWTGTNTGELFF
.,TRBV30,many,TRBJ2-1,TGTGCCTGGAGTCCGCTCGAGGGAACCTACAATGAGCAGTTCTTC,CAWSPLEGTYNEQFF
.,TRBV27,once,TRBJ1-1,TGTGCCAGCACCCGAAGGGAGGGTAACACTGAAGCTTTCTTT,CASTRREGNTEAFF
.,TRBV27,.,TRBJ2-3,TGTGCCAGCAGTCCGGGACTCGACAGGGGCACAGATACGCAGTATTTT,CASSPGLDRGTDTQYF
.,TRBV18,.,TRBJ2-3,TGTGCCAGCTCTCGGTCGGCGGAAGATACGCAGTATTTT,CASSRSAEDTQYF
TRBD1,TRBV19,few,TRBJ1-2,TGTGCCAGTAGTTTCCGACAGGGAGGCTATGGCTACACCTTC,CASSFRQGGYGYTF
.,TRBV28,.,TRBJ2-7,TGTGCCAGCAGTTTACCCTCCGGCCTAGGAGGAAGCGAGCAGTACTTC,CASSLPSGLGGSEQYF
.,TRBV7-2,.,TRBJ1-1,TGTGCCAGCAGCTTACAGGGGCTGAACACTGAAGCTTTCTTT,CASSLQGLNTEAFF
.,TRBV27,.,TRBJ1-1,TGTGCCAGCACCTCTGCTGCCGGGATGCTCACTGAAGCTTTCTTT,CASTSAAGMLTEAFF
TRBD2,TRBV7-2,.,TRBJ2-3,TGTGCCAGCAGCTTTAAAGCGGGGGGGAGGACAGATACGCAGTATTTT,CASSFKAGGRTDTQYF
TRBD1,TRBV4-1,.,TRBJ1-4,TGCGCCAGCAGCCTAACAATTGGACAGGGCGGGAAAGTGAATGAAAAACTGTTTTTT,CASSLTIGQGGKVNEKLFF
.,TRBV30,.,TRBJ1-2,TGTGCCTGGACGGCGGCGGGAAAAGGGGGCTACACCTTC,CAWTAAGKGGYTF
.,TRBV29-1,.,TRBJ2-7,TGCAGCGTTGAAGATCAGAGCGGAGACTACGAGCAGTACTTC,CSVEDQSGDYEQYF
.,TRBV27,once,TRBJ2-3,TGTGCCAGCAGTCCCGGGGGAGGGCAGTATTTT,CASSPGGGQYF
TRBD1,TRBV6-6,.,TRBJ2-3,TGTGCCAGCAGTCCGGGACAGCGCACAGATACGCAGTATTTT,CASSPGQRTDTQYF
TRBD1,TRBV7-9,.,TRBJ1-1,TGTGCCAGCAGCTTTGGAAACAGGGGATGGACTGAAGCTTTCTTT,CASSFGNRGWTEAFF
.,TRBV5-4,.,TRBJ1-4,TGTGCCAGCAGCTTGGCGGGAGAAAAACTGTTTTTT,CASSLAGEKLFF
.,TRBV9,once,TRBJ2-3,TGTGCCAGCAGCGTAGCCAGAAGCACAGATACGCAGTATTTT,CASSVARSTDTQYF
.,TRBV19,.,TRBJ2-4,TGTGCCAGTAGTATTTGGGTCAGGAGGTCTGCCAAAAACATTCAGTACTTC,CASSIWVRRSAKNIQYF
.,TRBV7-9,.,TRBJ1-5,TGTGCCAGCAGCGCAACCGGGACAAGCAATCAGCCCCAGCATTTT,CASSATGTSNQPQHF
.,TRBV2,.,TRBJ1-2,TGTGCCAGCATTTTTAACAGGGTCGAAAGCTACACCTTC,CASIFNRVESYTF
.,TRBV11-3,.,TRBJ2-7,TGTGCCAGCAGCTTACAGTCCCAATACGAGCAGTACTTC,CASSLQSQYEQYF
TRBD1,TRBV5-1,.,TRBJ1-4,TGCGCCAGCAGCTTGGAGGGGACAGGGTCCGCAAAACTGTTTTTT,CASSLEGTGSAKLFF
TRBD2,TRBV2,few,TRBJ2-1,TGTGCCAGCAGTTTCCGACTAGCGGGGCCCTACAATGAGCAGTTCTTC,CASSFRLAGPYNEQFF
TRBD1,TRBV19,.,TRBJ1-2,TGTGCCAGTAGTGTAACCGGGACAGGGGGCGAAGGCTACACCTTC,CASSVTGTGGEGYTF
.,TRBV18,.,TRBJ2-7,TGTGCCAGCTCAGGTGGCCAGTCCTACGAGCAGTACTTC,CASSGGQSYEQYF
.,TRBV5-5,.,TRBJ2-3,TGTGCCAGCAGCTTGGTACCGGGAGATACGCAGTATTTT,CASSLVPGDTQYF
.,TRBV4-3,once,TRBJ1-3,.,CASSQDVGDGSARSYF
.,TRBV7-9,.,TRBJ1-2,TGTGCCAGCAGCTTAGCGCGGGCCTCGACCTATGGCTACACCTTC,CASSLARASTYGYTF
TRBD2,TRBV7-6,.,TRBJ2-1,TGTGCCAGCAGCTCGTACTCCACGTCGGGCGGGAGGGGGTACAATGAGCAGTTCTTC,CASSSYSTSGGRGYNEQFF
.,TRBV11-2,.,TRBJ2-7,TGTGCCAGCAGCTCTTCTACCTACGAGCAGTACTTC,CASSSSTYEQYF